Ten or more counts support the clone carrying this TCR beta chain. The antigen remains unidentified. The data were taken from a study of T-cell reconstitution after alpha-beta-depleted transplantation in children. Findings and limits, study-wide: By about two months after transplant, alpha-beta T cells reportedly arose from several hundred graft clones that had expanded. At day 60, the high TCRbeta diversity found in some patients originated from recipient T cells and thymic progenitors that had survived. T cells produced anew were the main source of T-cell counts and diversity one year after transplant.

V was pared by 2 bases and J by 1 base, with 16 bases of the junction left unmatched. CDR1 is SGHVS, CDR2 FQNEAQ, per germline. This CDR3 comprises 21 residues. Unique molecular identifiers were incorporated when the TCRbeta library was constructed. TCRdb reprocessed the PCR reads via MiXCR and lists one record per CDR3 protein. The sample yields about 170,000 distinct CDR3 sequences, around 10% seen once. The genes are TRBV7-8 and TRBJ2-1; 11 bases line up with TRBD2. Sample: PBMCs, taken before TCRalphabeta/CD19-depleted stem cell transplant. The clonotype originates from a boy under 10 years old with acute myeloid leukemia, due to receive a stem cell transplant. Here the CDR3 reads CASSLPNSRLAGSRSYNEQFF. The CDR3 coding sequence is TGTGCCAGCAGCTTACCTAATTCCAGACTAGCGGGGAGCCGGTCCTACAATGAGCAGTTCTTC. Drawing the rest from reference TRBV7-8 and TRBJ2-1, the complete variable domain is GAGVSQSPRYKVAKRGQDVALRCDPISGHVSLFWYQQALGQGPEFLTYFQNEAQLDKSGLPSDRFFAERPEGSVSTLKIQRTQQEDSAVYLCASSLPNSRLAGSRSYNEQFFGPGTRLTVL.